This TCR beta chain was sequenced in a study of spatial heterogeneity in lung cancer. As for the study in general: Detection consistently yielded more beta chains than alpha chains.

Regarding the study as a whole: Higher tumor mutation counts went along with higher counts of expanded intratumoral alpha and beta TCRs. The study found that ubiquitous and regional expanded TCR counts tracked ubiquitous and regional nonsynonymous mutations, respectively.

Time point in this sample: sample taken at primary tumor resection. A remark on this clonotype: Its antigen is as yet unknown. This beta chain is a stray read from a library made for alpha chains; its abundance is not meaningful.

Each molecule of TCR cDNA was tagged with one unique molecular identifier. A single record per CDR3 protein comes from TCRdb applying MiXCR to the 5' RACE reads. Among more than 15,000 distinct CDR3 sequences, 6.2% were seen once, and the ten largest hold 6.5% to 7%. This sequence originates from a male donor with early-stage non-small cell lung cancer. The sequencing here drew on lung tumor tissue, taken at surgery.

CDR3: CATSQDRGYTF. CDR3 bases: TGTGCCACCTCCCAGGACAGGGGCTACACCTTC. The V gene is TRBV25-1, the J gene TRBJ1-2; 7 bases match TRBD1. CDR1 MGHDK and CDR2 SYGVNS come from the germline V gene. The CDR3 has 11 residues. J was trimmed by 8 bases and V by 10 bases; bases with no gene match: 7.